This TCR beta chain was profiled in a study of T-cell memory formation after mild COVID-19. Study results and limitations: SARS-CoV-2 specificity was not confirmed for second-wave clones peaking on day 37. Researchers report contracting CD4+ clones mostly in CM and EM, with CD8+ clones in EMRA. Contracting clones from day 15 to 85 had balanced CD4/CD8; later expanders favoured CD4+.

Trimming removed 5 bases from V and 8 bases from J; junction bases left unmatched: 8. Germline V gene lookup returns CDR1 WSHSY and CDR2 SAAADI. There are 14 residues in the CDR3. Using constant-segment primers, 5'RACE produced TCR alpha and TCR beta cDNA libraries carrying sample barcodes and UMIs. TCRdb itself ran the 5' RACE reads through MiXCR, one entry per CDR3 protein. This table has fewer than 95,000 distinct CDR3 sequences, about 15% appearing once. With respect to this clonotype: Antigen specificity is unknown.

V and J are TRBV10-2 and TRBJ2-3, with 9 bases identical to TRBD1. This clonotype was sampled from a man aged 18 to 30 who had mild COVID-19 (a few samples of this study predate the infection). Cell type and time point are not known. Sequenced input: PBMCs or a T cell subset sorted from them (not recorded which). CDR3 nucleotide sequence: TGCGCCAGCAGTCCGGGACAGGGATGGCTTACGCAGTATTTT. Translation gives CASSPGQGWLTQYF.